One sample yielded the 25 T cell receptor beta chains listed below, sequenced in a study of blood T cell repertoires in COVID-19. Sequencing used immunoSEQ multiplex PCR; TCRdb keeps in-frame clones, though not all of them. Here the sample spans 250,000 to 350,000 clones, roughly 90% being singletons. The source material was PBMCs or T cells enriched from blood (not recorded which). The receptors stem from a woman between 50 and 59 years old who had recovered from COVID-19.

On this clone itself: Other DNA sequences within the sample encode an identical CDR3. This rearrangement joins TRBV7-3 to TRBJ2-1; the match to TRBD2 covers 13 bases. Looked up from germline, CDR1 is SGHTA and CDR2 is FQGTGA. With 6 bases clipped from V and 6 bases from J, the junction kept 5 bases outside the gene matches. The CDR3 runs to 15 residues. CDR3 in DNA: TGTGCCAGCAGTCTAGGACTAGCGGGAGTCAATGAGCAGTTCTTC. Residues: CASSLGLAGVNEQFF.

The chain has TRBV3-1 (or the pseudogene TRBV3-2) and TRBJ2-7; 8 nucleotides agree with TRBD2. With V trimmed by 2 bases and J by 6 bases, 6 bases remained unmatched. Germline CDR1 and CDR2: LGHDT and YNNKEL (reference sequence). The CDR3 spans 14 residues. Written as DNA, the CDR3 is TGTGCCAGCAGCCAACCAGCGGGGGCCGCCGAGCAGTACTTC. Residues: CASSQPAGAAEQYF.

V usage is TRBV21-1 and J usage is TRBJ1-1; the D segment call TRBD1 is taken from the table without a DNA check. TRBV21-1 is an annotated pseudogene. The CDR3 is 15 residues long. For the CDR3, the DNA is TGTGCCAGCAGCAGGGCAGTGGCCAGTAAGACTGAAGCTTTCTTT. Residues: CASSRAVASKTEAFF.

V usage is TRBV10-2 and J usage is TRBJ2-1; TRBD2 agrees at 11 bases. The ends lost 7 bases at V and 6 bases at J; junction bases unmatched: 8. Germline lookup yields CDR1 WSHSY and CDR2 SAAADI. This CDR3 has 15 amino acids. This CDR3 reads CASKPLLAGANEQFF. CDR3 nucleotides: TGCGCCAGCAAACCCCTACTAGCGGGAGCCAATGAGCAGTTCTTC.

The chain couples TRBV7-2 to TRBJ2-1, with TRBD2 matching 7 bases. V was pared by 5 bases and J by 5 bases, with 12 bases of the junction left unmatched. The CDR3 runs to 16 residues. CDR1 SGHTA and CDR2 FQGNSA come from the germline V gene. DNA for the CDR3: TGTGCCAGCAGCCGGACCCGCGGGAGTCAACACAATGAGCAGTTCTTC. Amino acids: CASSRTRGSQHNEQFF.

This chain joins TRBV19 and TRBJ2-6, with D uncertain. The germline CDR1 and CDR2 sequences are LNHDA and SQIVND (reference sequence). The CDR3 extends over 17 amino acids. Trimming took off 8 bases at V and 0 bases at J, with 17 bases between the two ends. The CDR3 protein is CASLPQSSNSGANVLTF. CDR3 nucleotides: TGTGCCAGTCTGCCACAATCCTCAAACTCTGGGGCCAACGTCCTGACTTTC.

V usage is TRBV11-3 and J usage is TRBJ2-1; no firm D call. Germline V CDR1 and CDR2: SGHNT, YENEEA. Trimming removed 1 base at V and 6 bases at J, with 10 bases between. The CDR3 loop spans 14 amino acids. As DNA, the CDR3 is TGTGCCAGCAGCTTAGCCTTGTCTCCCAATGAGCAGTTCTTC. Its protein product is CASSLALSPNEQFF.

The chain has TRBV18 and TRBJ1-1, with 9 bases fitting TRBD1. Trimming took 5 bases from V and 0 from J; bases not matched to a gene: 4. The germline CDR1 and CDR2 sequences are KGHSH and LQKENI. CDR3 length equals 15 residues. Here the CDR3 DNA reads TGTGCCAGCTCAAGACAGGGGGACATGAACACTGAAGCTTTCTTT. Translating gives CASSRQGDMNTEAFF.

The chain uses TRBV29-1 and TRBJ1-2, with 7 bases that match TRBD1. The germline CDR1 and CDR2 sequences are SQVTM and ANQGSEA. The length of the CDR3 is 12 residues. V lost 6 bases, J lost 10 bases, and 11 bases stayed unmatched. CDR3: CSVGEGANIYTF. In DNA form, the CDR3 reads TGCAGCGTCGGAGAGGGGGCGAATATCTACACCTTC.

The gene calls are TRBV15 and TRBJ1-1; tentatively, D is TRBD1 (5 bases). The CDR3 contains 18 residues. CDR1 LNHNV and CDR2 YYDKDF come from the germline V gene (reference sequence). V was clipped by 0 bases and J by 3 bases, with 20 bases between them. The CDR3 loop reads CATSRDEKTGSSYTEAFF. DNA for the CDR3: TGTGCCACCAGCAGAGACGAGAAAACAGGCTCCTCGTACACTGAAGCTTTCTTT.

This clone was seen once. The CDR3, as DNA: TGTGCCAGCAGCCAAGGTTTAGACGGGTACAATGAGCAGTTCTTC. Protein product: CASSQGLDGYNEQFF. This chain connects TRBV3-1 (or the pseudogene TRBV3-2) to TRBJ2-1; D is uncertain. Germline V gene sequence: CDR1 LGHDT, CDR2 YNNKEL (reference sequence). Trimming cost V 1 base and J 4 bases, with 11 bases left between them. The length of the CDR3 is 15 residues.

The chain uses TRBV9 and TRBJ1-2; 11 nucleotides agree with TRBD1. Germline trimming cut 0 bases from V and 6 bases from J; bases unmatched to any gene: 7. Per germline, CDR1 SGDLS and CDR2 YYNGEE. The CDR3 is 16 residues long. CDR3 amino acids: CASSVDPGTGGDGYTF. CDR3 coding DNA: TGTGCCAGCAGCGTAGACCCCGGGACAGGGGGAGATGGCTACACCTTC.

This clone was seen only once. This rearrangement joins TRBV28 to TRBJ2-1, with TRBD2 identical over 10 bases. J was trimmed by 16 bases and V by 6 bases; bases with no gene match: 27. Germline V gene lookup returns CDR1 MDHEN and CDR2 SYDVKM. CDR3 length equals 18 residues. The CDR3 loop reads CASSTPSGPRVAGGPRFF. DNA of the CDR3: TGTGCCAGCAGCACTCCCTCGGGGCCCCGAGTAGCGGGAGGCCCCCGCTTCTTC.

In DNA form, the CDR3 reads TGTGCCTGGAGTACTCCTGGGACTAAGGGCACTGAAGCTTTCTTT. Translation: CAWSTPGTKGTEAFF. The chain is built from TRBV30 and TRBJ1-1, with D perhaps matching TRBD1 (5 bases). The length of the CDR3 is 15 residues. Germline V gives CDR1 GTSNPN, CDR2 SVGIG (reference sequence). The V end lost 2 bases, the J end lost 4 bases, and 17 bases lay between the germline ends.

The V and J genes are TRBV2 and TRBJ1-3; D gene ambiguous. Germline V gene sequence: CDR1 SNHLY, CDR2 FYNNEI. The CDR3 has 12 residues. Trimming shortened V by 4 bases and J by 4 bases, and 5 bases separated the two germline ends. Here the CDR3 reads CASSVSGNTIYF. The CDR3 region has the DNA TGTGCCAGCAGTGTAAGCGGAAACACCATATATTTT.

This chain joins TRBV29-1 and TRBJ2-2, with 10 bases identical to TRBD2. V trimming: 1 base; J trimming: 4 bases; junction bases outside the gene matches: 9. CDR3 length: 17 amino acids. Per germline, CDR1 SQVTM and CDR2 ANQGSEA. The CDR3 bases are TGCAGCGTTGAAGGACTAGCGGGCGTCAAATCCACCGGGGAGCTGTTTTTT. Amino acid sequence: CSVEGLAGVKSTGELFF.

The chain has TRBV5-1 and TRBJ2-5, with D tentatively TRBD1 (5 bases). V lost 2 bases and J 1 base, leaving 15 bases between the germline ends. CDR1 is SGHRS and CDR2 is YFSETQ in the germline V gene. The CDR3 contains 16 residues. CDR3 coding DNA: TGCGCCAGCAGCTTATCAACCCAGCAGGGCCAAGAGACCCAGTACTTC. It codes for CASSLSTQQGQETQYF.

This clone has only a few counts. Additional DNA sequences in this sample encode the identical CDR3. This sequence joins TRBV18 and TRBJ1-2; D is unresolved. CDR1 and CDR2 from the germline V gene are KGHSH and LQKENI. The CDR3 consists of 14 residues. Deletions cut 2 bases from V and 7 bases from J, with 14 bases between. The CDR3 reads CASSPSVTRGGYTF. The CDR3 bases are TGTGCCAGCTCACCATCGGTCACCCGGGGTGGCTACACCTTC.

The chain combines TRBV6-5 with TRBJ1-5; possible D gene TRBD1, 5 bases. Germline CDR1 is MNHEY and CDR2 is SVGAGI. This CDR3 is built from 15 residues. V was cut by 2 bases and J by 0 bases, with 8 bases left in between. The CDR3 bases are TGTGCCAGCAGTTACGGACAAAATAGCAATCAGCCCCAGCATTTT. Its protein is CASSYGQNSNQPQHF.

V and J are TRBV9 and TRBJ2-7; TRBD2 matches at 10 bases. The CDR3 contains 15 residues. The J segment lost 6 bases and the V segment lost 4 bases, leaving 10 bases of the junction unmatched. The germline V gene encodes CDR1 SGDLS and CDR2 YYNGEE. CDR3 in DNA: TGTGCCAGCAGCCCAACACTAGCGGGACCCTCCGAGCAGTACTTC. Protein: CASSPTLAGPSEQYF.

The V call is TRBV28, the J call TRBJ1-1, with a tentative D call TRBD1 (6 bases). V lost 7 bases and J 5 bases, leaving 17 bases between the germline ends. Germline V gene lookup returns CDR1 MDHEN and CDR2 SYDVKM. This CDR3 has 14 residues. The CDR3 sequence is CASTGVGGKTEAFF. In DNA form, the CDR3 reads TGTGCCAGCACCGGTGTAGGGGGAAAGACTGAAGCTTTCTTT.

Here the CDR3 reads CASSFSLNEKLFF. DNA for the CDR3: TGTGCCAGCAGCTTTTCCCTTAATGAAAAACTGTTTTTT. The genes are TRBV5-6 and TRBJ1-4; D is unresolved. V was cut by 2 bases and J by 4 bases, with 6 bases left in between. Germline lookup yields CDR1 SGHDT and CDR2 YYEEEE. The CDR3 spans 13 residues.

The chain uses TRBV6-5 and TRBJ1-1, with 8 positions matching TRBD1. Germline CDR1 is MNHEY and CDR2 is SVGAGI. Unmatched junction bases numbered 10, after V lost 8 bases and J lost 5 bases. CDR3 length equals 14 residues. As DNA, the CDR3 is TGTGCCAGCGCGGTTCCAGGGGGCAGTACTGAAGCTTTCTTT. Translation gives CASAVPGGSTEAFF.

CDR3 in DNA: TGTGCCAGCCAGATTAGCGGGAACTCCTACGAGCAGTACTTC. Its protein product is CASQISGNSYEQYF. The J gene is TRBJ2-7, the V gene TRBV18, with 8 bases lining up with TRBD2. CDR1 and CDR2 from the germline V gene are KGHSH and LQKENI. V gave up 8 bases and J gave up 0 bases; unmatched junction bases: 6. The CDR3 loop spans 14 amino acids.

The chain uses TRBV19 and TRBJ1-5; 11 bases align to TRBD1. This CDR3 has 19 residues. Unmatched junction bases numbered 14, after V lost 6 bases and J lost 1 base. Germline V gene data show CDR1 as LNHDA and CDR2 as SQIVND (reference sequence). The CDR3: CASSSRDRGSSYSNQPQHF. The CDR3 bases are TGTGCCAGTAGCTCCCGGGACAGGGGGTCTTCATACAGCAATCAGCCCCAGCATTTT.